Listed here are 30 T cell receptor beta chains from one sample, sequenced in a study of long-term antiretroviral therapy in people with HIV. They ran version v3.0 of the immunoSEQ assay at survey level. Here immunoSEQ multiplex PCR was the method, and the copy in TCRdb shows in-frame clones only, minus some. The sample lists some 35,000 clones, over 75% occurring once. Sequences were derived from unsorted PBMCs, sampled 2.2 years after starting antiretroviral therapy. The receptors originated from a man aged 18-30 years with HIV.

The rearrangement joins TRBV4-1 to TRBJ2-1; 7 bases fit TRBD2. The CDR3 is made up of 20 amino acids. The trim removed 4 bases at V and 1 base at J, leaving 19 bases unmatched. Germline V lookup: CDR1 MGHRA, CDR2 YSYEKL. The DNA for the CDR3 is TGCGCCAGCAGCCGAAAAGGTAGCCGCGGGGAGGGCCGATCCTACAATGAGCAGTTCTTC. This gives the protein CASSRKGSRGEGRSYNEQFF.

This clone was counted only a few times. This rearrangement joins TRBV6-5 to TRBJ1-5, with D unclear. The CDR3 totals 12 residues. Trimming removed 4 bases from V and 4 bases from J, with 5 bases in between. Per germline, CDR1 MNHEY and CDR2 SVGAGI. The CDR3 loop is CASSSLNQPQHF. The CDR3 region has the DNA TGTGCCAGCAGTTCTCTAAATCAGCCCCAGCATTTT.

The chain couples TRBV6-5 to TRBJ1-2; no definite D call. V dropped 5 bases and J dropped 3 bases, with 10 bases sitting between them. Germline values: CDR1 MNHEY, CDR2 SVGAGI. CDR3 length: 13 amino acids. The CDR3 reads CASSPDNDYGYTF. CDR3 DNA: TGTGCCAGCAGTCCAGACAACGACTATGGCTACACCTTC.

V is TRBV11-2 and J is TRBJ2-7; D possibly corresponds to TRBD1 (6 bases). V shed 5 bases and J shed 2 bases, with 19 bases lying between them. CDR3 length: 16 residues. CDR1 is SGHAT and CDR2 is FQNNGV in the germline V gene. CDR3 sequence reads: CASSLISGTRAYEQYF. CDR3 DNA sequence: TGTGCCAGCAGCCTTATTTCGGGGACACGGGCCTACGAGCAGTACTTC. The whole variable domain, remainder taken from reference TRBV11-2 and TRBJ2-7, is EAGVAQSPRYKIIEKRQSVAFWCNPISGHATLYWYQQILGQGPKLLIQFQNNGVVDDSQLPKDRFSAERLKGVDSTLKIQPAKLEDSAVYLCASSLISGTRAYEQYFGPGTRLTVT.

This chain connects TRBV6-5 to TRBJ1-1; 8 bases line up with TRBD1. With V trimmed by 6 bases and J by 2 bases, 5 bases remained unmatched. CDR3 length equals 14 residues. CDR1 is MNHEY and CDR2 is SVGAGI in the germline V gene. CDR3 bases: TGTGCCAGCAGCGGACAGGGAGGAAACACTGAAGCTTTCTTT. Amino acid sequence: CASSGQGGNTEAFF.

The chain carries TRBV7-9 and TRBJ1-2, with D possibly being TRBD1 (5 bases). This CDR3 has 13 residues. The germline V gene has CDR1 SEHNR and CDR2 FQNEAQ (reference sequence). DNA of the CDR3: TGTGTCGTATTAAAGAGTCAGGGACTTGGCTACACCTTC. Translation: CVVLKSQGLGYTF.

The chain uses TRBV6-6 and TRBJ2-1; D gene unclear. Germline values: CDR1 MNHNY, CDR2 SVGAGI (reference sequence). The CDR3 extends over 14 amino acids. The V end lost 5 bases, the J end lost 6 bases, and 14 bases lay between the germline ends. This chain's CDR3 is CASSAPRTANEQFF. The CDR3 DNA reads TGTGCCAGCAGTGCGCCCAGGACCGCCAATGAGCAGTTCTTC.

A few counts support this clone. The genes are TRBV14 and TRBJ2-7; TRBD2 aligns across 9 bases. Germline loops: CDR1 SGHDN, CDR2 FVKESK. With 4 bases clipped from V and 6 bases from J, the junction kept 13 bases outside the gene matches. This CDR3 contains 16 residues. CDR3 region: CASSLMGTSRNSEQYF. In nucleotides, the CDR3 is TGTGCCAGCAGCCTCATGGGGACTAGCAGGAACTCCGAGCAGTACTTC. Full variable domain (rest looked up from reference TRBV14 and TRBJ2-7): EAGVTQFPSHSVIEKGQTVTLRCDPISGHDNLYWYRRVMGKEIKFLLHFVKESKQDESGMPNNRFLAERTGGTYSTLKVQPAELEDSGVYFCASSLMGTSRNSEQYFGPGTRLTVT.

This chain joins TRBV7-9 and TRBJ2-1, with 8 bases fitting TRBD1. The CDR3 is 16 amino acids. With V trimmed by 5 bases and J by 0 bases, 6 bases remained unmatched. CDR1 is SEHNR and CDR2 is FQNEAQ in the germline V gene (reference sequence). CDR3 in DNA: TGTGCCAGCAGCCGAAAAACAGGGGGCTCCTACAATGAGCAGTTCTTC. It encodes CASSRKTGGSYNEQFF.

This chain connects TRBV5-6 to TRBJ2-5; D ambiguous. The J call is uncertain, as TRBJ2-7 better fits the DNA end. Per the germline V gene, CDR1 is SGHDT and CDR2 is YYEEEE. This CDR3 is built from 16 residues. The CDR3 loop reads CASSLGLTRSSYEQYF. Written as DNA, the CDR3 is TGTGCCAGCAGCTTGGGGCTTACCAGGAGCTCCTACGAGCAGTACTTC.

The V gene is TRBV27, the J gene TRBJ2-2, with D possibly being TRBD1 (6 bases). V lost 3 bases and J lost 0, with 14 bases in between. The CDR3 has 17 residues. The germline CDR1 and CDR2 sequences are MNHEY and SMNVEV (reference sequence). CDR3 residues: CASSLPPGQTNTGELFF. The CDR3 region has the DNA TGTGCCAGCAGTTTGCCTCCGGGACAAACGAACACCGGGGAGCTGTTTTTT.

This sequence joins TRBV11-3 and TRBJ2-2, with D maybe TRBD1 (6 bases). V shed 5 bases and J shed 2 bases, with 9 bases lying between them. The CDR3 has 14 amino acids. Germline CDR1 and CDR2: SGHNT and YENEEA. CDR3 loop: CASSPDRNTGELFF. The CDR3 DNA reads as TGTGCCAGCAGCCCGGACAGAAACACCGGGGAGCTGTTTTTT.

The V gene is TRBV5-4, the J gene TRBJ1-1, with D unresolved. This CDR3 is 15 amino acids long. Looked up from germline, CDR1 is SGHNT and CDR2 is YYREEE (reference sequence). V dropped 0 bases and J dropped 4 bases, with 13 bases sitting between them. The CDR3 DNA follows: TGTGCCAGCAGCTTGGGGGCAGCCTCGTTCACTGAAGCTTTCTTT. Its protein product is CASSLGAASFTEAFF.

This sequence joins TRBV6-5 and TRBJ1-3, with TRBD1 identical over 8 bases. CDR3 length: 15 residues. Germline assignment: CDR1 MNHEY and CDR2 SVGAGI. Germline trimming cut 2 bases from V and 4 bases from J; bases unmatched to any gene: 4. CDR3 amino acids: CASSYQGARGNTIYF. The CDR3 bases are TGTGCCAGCAGTTACCAGGGGGCGAGAGGAAACACCATATATTTT.

This clone has more than one count but fewer than ten. The chain is built from TRBV7-6 and TRBJ2-7; TRBD1 agrees at 7 bases. The CDR3 consists of 16 residues. Germline assignment: CDR1 SGHVS and CDR2 FNYEAQ. V shed 4 bases and J 0 bases; nucleotides not matched to a gene: 9. Here the CDR3 DNA reads TGTGCCAGCAGCTCCGCCGGGACAGATAACTCCTACGAGCAGTACTTC. Protein sequence: CASSSAGTDNSYEQYF.

The V gene is TRBV29-1, the J gene TRBJ2-7; 12 bases map to TRBD1. CDR1 and CDR2 (germline): SQVTM, ANQGSEA. V shed 5 bases and J 2 bases; nucleotides not matched to a gene: 4. This CDR3 region has 14 residues. CDR3 amino acids: CSVRGTGGTYEQYF. CDR3 in DNA: TGCAGCGTTCGAGGGACAGGGGGCACCTACGAGCAGTACTTC.

The chain joins TRBV30 to TRBJ1-1, with 8 positions matching TRBD1. Germline V gene data show CDR1 as GTSNPN and CDR2 as SVGIG (reference sequence). CDR3 length: 14 amino acids. Losses at the gene ends were 3 bases for V and 4 bases for J; bases not matched to a gene: 7. The CDR3 nucleotides read TGTGCCTGGAGAGGTACAGGGGGAAGCACTGAAGCTTTCTTT. Protein sequence: CAWRGTGGSTEAFF.

This clone was picked up one time. This sequence joins TRBV5-6 and TRBJ1-1; D possibly corresponds to TRBD1 (5 bases). The CDR3 is made up of 14 amino acids. V was cut by 3 bases and J by 0 bases, with 9 bases left in between. Per germline, CDR1 SGHDT and CDR2 YYEEEE. The CDR3 sequence is CASSWTIMNTEAFF. CDR3 in DNA: TGTGCCAGCAGCTGGACAATTATGAACACTGAAGCTTTCTTT.

The V and J genes are TRBV30 and TRBJ1-4, with D uncertain. CDR1 is GTSNPN and CDR2 is SVGIG in the germline V gene (reference sequence). With 5 bases removed from V and 5 bases from J, the gap between germline ends came to 12 bases. The CDR3 spans 13 residues. The DNA of the CDR3 is TGTGCCTGGGGTGGAGGGCTCAATGAAAAACTGTTTTTT. Its translation: CAWGGGLNEKLFF.

This chain connects TRBV2 to TRBJ2-3, with 11 bases identical to TRBD2. The germline V gene encodes CDR1 SNHLY and CDR2 FYNNEI. CDR3 size: 15 residues. Trimming removed 4 bases from V and 2 bases from J; junction bases left unmatched: 2. The CDR3: CASSGLAGTTDTQYF. DNA of the CDR3: TGTGCCAGCAGTGGACTAGCGGGGACCACAGATACGCAGTATTTT.

This clone was counted once. V usage is TRBV2 and J usage is TRBJ2-6, with TRBD1 matching over 8 bases. With 8 bases clipped from V and 2 bases from J, the junction kept 11 bases outside the gene matches. The CDR3 runs to 17 residues. Germline V gene sequence: CDR1 SNHLY, CDR2 FYNNEI. The CDR3 DNA reads as TGTGCCAGCTCTCCAGGGGGCTTAGGGGCTGGGGCCAACGTCCTGACTTTC. Amino acid sequence: CASSPGGLGAGANVLTF.

This chain connects TRBV5-1 to TRBJ1-6; D is unresolved. The CDR3 spans 13 residues. Trimming cost V 2 bases and J 6 bases, with 6 bases left between them. The germline V gene has CDR1 SGHRS and CDR2 YFSETQ. CDR3 nucleotides: TGCGCCAGCAGCTTTGAGGGTAATTCACCCCTCCACTTT. Protein product: CASSFEGNSPLHF.

The CDR3, as DNA: TGCAGCGTTGAGGGGGGGTTCGATCAGCCCCAGCATTTT. Translation: CSVEGGFDQPQHF. The chain employs TRBV29-1 and TRBJ1-5; possibly TRBD1 for D (5 bases). This CDR3 has 13 amino acids. V was pared by 3 bases and J by 5 bases, with 11 bases between. The germline CDR1 and CDR2 sequences are SQVTM and ANQGSEA.

The chain uses TRBV30 and TRBJ1-1; D might be TRBD1 (5 bases). The germline CDR1 and CDR2 sequences are GTSNPN and SVGIG (reference sequence). Between the trimmed V and J ends, which lost 1 base and 3 bases, there was a span of 12 bases. The CDR3 extends over 14 amino acids. CDR3 DNA: TGTGCCTGGAGTGGTGGGGGGTCGTACACTGAAGCTTTCTTT. Amino acids: CAWSGGGSYTEAFF.

The rearrangement joins TRBV2 to TRBJ1-1; possibly TRBD1 for D (5 bases). The CDR3 consists of 15 residues. Germline V gene sequence: CDR1 SNHLY, CDR2 FYNNEI. V lost 5 bases, J lost 3 bases, and 16 bases lay in between. The CDR3 spells CASSRDVGADTEAFF. The DNA for the CDR3 is TGTGCCAGCAGTCGGGACGTCGGGGCGGACACTGAAGCTTTCTTT. The variable domain in full, with the rest retrieved from reference TRBV2 and TRBJ1-1, is EPEVTQTPSHQVTQMGQEVILRCVPISNHLYFYWYRQILGQKVEFLVSFYNNEISEKSEIFDDQFSVERPDGSNFTLKIRSTKLEDSAMYFCASSRDVGADTEAFFGQGTRLTVV.

This clone was seen just once. This chain connects TRBV9 to TRBJ1-4; 7 nucleotides agree with TRBD1. Germline V gene lookup returns CDR1 SGDLS and CDR2 YYNGEE. This CDR3 spans 14 amino acids. After removal of 4 bases from V and 4 bases from J, the junction contained 4 bases not matched to a gene. This CDR3 reads CASSTGVGNEKLFF. In nucleotides, the CDR3 is TGTGCCAGCAGCACAGGGGTTGGTAATGAAAAACTGTTTTTT.

The J gene is TRBJ2-5, the V gene TRBV5-1, with 7 nucleotides matching TRBD1. Germline-derived CDR1 and CDR2 are SGHRS and YFSETQ. The ends lost 4 bases at V and 1 base at J; junction bases unmatched: 4. The CDR3 consists of 14 residues. The CDR3 sequence is CASSIPGGQETQYF. CDR3 bases: TGCGCCAGCAGCATACCAGGGGGCCAAGAGACCCAGTACTTC.

The rearrangement uses TRBV7-9 and TRBJ1-2; D is perhaps TRBD1 (5 bases). This CDR3 has 14 amino acids. V shed 8 bases and J shed 4 bases, with 17 bases lying between them. Germline CDR1 SEHNR, CDR2 FQNEAQ (reference sequence). The chain's CDR3 is CASSRGERSYGYTF. Here the CDR3 DNA reads TGTGCCAGCTCTAGGGGCGAGCGGTCCTATGGCTACACCTTC.

The V call is TRBV20-1, the J call TRBJ1-1; D is ambiguous. The CDR3 is 11 amino acids. V lost 2 bases, J lost 2 bases, and 3 bases lay in between. Germline CDR1 is DFQATT and CDR2 is SNEGSKA (reference sequence). As DNA, the CDR3 is TGCAGTGCTAGACCTAACACTGAAGCTTTCTTT. Translation: CSARPNTEAFF.

The CDR3 is CASSVSSGMPDTQYF. The CDR3 nucleotides read TGTGCCAGCAGTGTTTCTAGCGGGATGCCAGATACGCAGTATTTT. The chain links TRBV2 to TRBJ2-3; 9 positions match TRBD2. V trimming: 4 bases; J trimming: 4 bases; junction bases outside the gene matches: 6. The CDR3 sequence is 15 residues long. Looked up from germline, CDR1 is SNHLY and CDR2 is FYNNEI.